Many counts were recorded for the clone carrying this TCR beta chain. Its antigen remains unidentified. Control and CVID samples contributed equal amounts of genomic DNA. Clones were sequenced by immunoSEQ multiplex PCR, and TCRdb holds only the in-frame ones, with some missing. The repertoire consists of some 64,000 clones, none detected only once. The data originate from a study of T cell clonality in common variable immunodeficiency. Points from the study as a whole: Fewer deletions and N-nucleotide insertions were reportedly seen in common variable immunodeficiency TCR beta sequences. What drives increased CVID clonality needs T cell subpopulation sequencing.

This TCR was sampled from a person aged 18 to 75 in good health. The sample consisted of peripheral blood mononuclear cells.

The CDR3 region is CSAATDSNYGYTF. The sequenced CDR3 bases are TGCAGTGCCGCGACAGACTCTAACTATGGC. The chain employs TRBV20-1 and TRBJ1-2, with D possibly TRBD1 on 5 matching bases. The read ends 3 residues shy of where the CDR3 ends; the end is completed using the germline J gene. V was clipped by 6 bases and J by 0 bases, with 11 bases between them. This CDR3 spans 13 amino acids. From germline, CDR1 is DFQATT and CDR2 SNEGSKA (reference sequence).